These 9 T cell receptor beta chains were all obtained from the same sample, sequenced in a study of cytomegalovirus exposure and HLA in healthy donors. TCRdb's table, derived via immunoSEQ multiplex PCR, lists solely in-frame clones and lacks some. Of about 170,000 clones listed, about nine tenths were seen once; the top ten hold under 13%. Sample: PBMCs. The receptors shown here come from a woman aged 18-29 years in good health and CMV-seropositive.

J is TRBJ2-5 and V is TRBV4-1; 12 bases agree with TRBD2. J lost 4 bases, V lost 0 bases, and 6 bases had no gene match. The germline gives CDR1 MGHRA, CDR2 YSYEKL. CDR3 length: 17 amino acids. The CDR3 spells CASSQDRLAGDLETQYF. CDR3 sequence (DNA): TGCGCCAGCAGCCAAGACCGACTAGCGGGAGACCTAGAGACCCAGTACTTC.

The chain combines TRBV7-2 with TRBJ2-7; 8 bases are shared with TRBD2. V lost 5 bases, J lost 3 bases, and 6 bases stayed unmatched. The CDR3 contains 14 residues. The germline V gene encodes CDR1 SGHTA and CDR2 FQGNSA. The CDR3 sequence is CASSLHSGNYEQYF. In nucleotides, the CDR3 is TGTGCCAGCAGCCTTCATAGCGGGAACTACGAGCAGTACTTC.

This chain uses TRBV27 with TRBJ2-1; 9 bases line up with TRBD2. Germline V lookup: CDR1 MNHEY, CDR2 SMNVEV (reference sequence). V shed 1 base and J 2 bases; nucleotides not matched to a gene: 6. The CDR3 loop spans 17 amino acids. The CDR3 DNA reads TGTGCCAGCAGTTTATACTATAGCGGGAGTACCTACAATGAGCAGTTCTTC. Translated: CASSLYYSGSTYNEQFF.

The chain joins TRBV11-3 to TRBJ2-7; 7 bases agree with TRBD2. Unmatched junction bases numbered 4, after V lost 1 base and J lost 7 bases. Germline lookup yields CDR1 SGHNT and CDR2 YENEEA. The CDR3 consists of 13 residues. CDR3 protein: CASSLVAGGEQYF. Here the CDR3 DNA reads TGTGCCAGCAGCTTAGTCGCCGGGGGGGAGCAGTACTTC.

This clone was seen a single time. The rearrangement links TRBV7-3 to TRBJ2-1; a possible D gene is TRBD2 (5 bases). CDR1 and CDR2 (germline): SGHTA, FQGTGA. The CDR3 has 15 residues. V lost 3 bases and J 0 bases, leaving 9 bases between the germline ends. The CDR3 region is CASSFSGSSYNEQFF. For the CDR3, the DNA is TGTGCCAGCAGCTTTTCGGGGTCCTCCTACAATGAGCAGTTCTTC.

The chain combines TRBV28 with TRBJ1-2; TRBD1 agrees at 11 bases. CDR1 is MDHEN and CDR2 is SYDVKM in the germline V gene. J gave up 0 bases and V 2 bases, and 2 bases lay outside the gene matches. The CDR3 consists of 16 residues. CDR3 nucleotide sequence: TGTGCCAGCAGTTTAGGGACAGGGGGTACTAACTATGGCTACACCTTC. Its protein is CASSLGTGGTNYGYTF.

V gene TRBV6-5 combines with J gene TRBJ2-7; TRBD1 agrees at 8 bases. This CDR3 spans 15 amino acids. J was trimmed by 4 bases and V by 6 bases; bases with no gene match: 11. Germline CDR1 and CDR2: MNHEY and SVGAGI. As DNA, the CDR3 is TGTGCCAGCAGCCGACGGACAGGGTACGAATACGAGCAGTACTTC. Translating gives CASSRRTGYEYEQYF.

The chain employs TRBV27 and TRBJ2-2; 13 nucleotides match TRBD2. This CDR3 has 20 residues. The germline CDR1 and CDR2 sequences are MNHEY and SMNVEV (reference sequence). V trimming: 3 bases; J trimming: 3 bases; junction bases outside the gene matches: 13. CDR3: CASSFFWTSGRRLDTGELFF. The CDR3 DNA follows: TGTGCCAGCAGTTTTTTTTGGACTAGCGGGAGAAGATTGGACACCGGGGAGCTGTTTTTT.

This sequence joins TRBV11-2 and TRBJ1-2, with 8 bases that match TRBD1. CDR3 size: 15 residues. Germline CDR1 SGHAT, CDR2 FQNNGV. Germline trimming cut 3 bases from V and 4 bases from J; bases unmatched to any gene: 7. Written as DNA, the CDR3 is TGTGCCAGCAGCTTCGGACAGGGCTATAGCTATGGCTACACCTTC. It specifies CASSFGQGYSYGYTF.